This T cell receptor (beta chain) is drawn from a study of blood T cell repertoires in COVID-19. The wider study: From the United States, Italy and Spain came samples of acute and convalescent COVID-19. In each case, the material was cDNA or gDNA derived from T cells, B-cell-depleted T cells, or PBMCs.

In the original workflow: Estimates of nucleated cell counts were drawn from the amplification of reference gene primers. The data were produced by immunoSEQ multiplex PCR, yet TCRdb's version contains in-frame clones alone and is incomplete. V and J calls and clone size are copied from that table; D and trimming were computed from the DNA. The data show under 200,000 clones, with around 83% seen just once and roughly 7% held by the top ten. CDR1 MNHNS and CDR2 SASEGT come from the germline V gene. CDR3 length: 17 residues. Between the trimmed V and J ends, which lost 2 bases and 2 bases, there was a span of 13 bases.

The V call is TRBV6-1, the J call TRBJ1-6; D might be TRBD1 (6 bases). The source of this sequence is a man aged 50 or older with active or convalescent COVID-19. The sample comprised peripheral blood. CDR3 DNA sequence: TGTGCCAGCAGTGAACGGGCCAGGGGCGCCTATAATTCACCCCTCCACTTT. As protein: CASSERARGAYNSPLHF.